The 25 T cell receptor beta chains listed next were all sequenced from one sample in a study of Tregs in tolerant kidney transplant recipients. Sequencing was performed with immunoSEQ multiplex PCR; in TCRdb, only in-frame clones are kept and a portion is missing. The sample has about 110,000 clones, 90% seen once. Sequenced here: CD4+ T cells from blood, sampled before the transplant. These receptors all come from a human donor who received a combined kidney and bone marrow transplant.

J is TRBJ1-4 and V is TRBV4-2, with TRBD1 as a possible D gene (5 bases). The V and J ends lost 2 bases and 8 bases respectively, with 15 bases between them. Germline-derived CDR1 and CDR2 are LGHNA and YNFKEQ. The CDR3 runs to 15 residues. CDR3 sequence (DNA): TGTGCCAGCAGCCAAAGGAGAGGGAGGGACGAAAAACTGTTTTTT. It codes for CASSQRRGRDEKLFF.

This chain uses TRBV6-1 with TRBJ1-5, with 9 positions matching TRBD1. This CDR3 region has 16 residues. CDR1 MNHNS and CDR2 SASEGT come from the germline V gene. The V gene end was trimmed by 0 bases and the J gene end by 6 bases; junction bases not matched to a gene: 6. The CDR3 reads CASSEANRGQGQPQHF. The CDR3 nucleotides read TGTGCCAGCAGTGAAGCTAACAGGGGGCAAGGTCAGCCCCAGCATTTT.

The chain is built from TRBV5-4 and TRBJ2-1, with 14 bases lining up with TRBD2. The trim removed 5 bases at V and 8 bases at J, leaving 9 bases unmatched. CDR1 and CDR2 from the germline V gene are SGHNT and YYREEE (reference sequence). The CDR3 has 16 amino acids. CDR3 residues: CASSRRLAGGIDEQFF. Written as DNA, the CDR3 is TGTGCCAGCAGTCGCCGACTAGCGGGGGGGATCGATGAGCAGTTCTTC.

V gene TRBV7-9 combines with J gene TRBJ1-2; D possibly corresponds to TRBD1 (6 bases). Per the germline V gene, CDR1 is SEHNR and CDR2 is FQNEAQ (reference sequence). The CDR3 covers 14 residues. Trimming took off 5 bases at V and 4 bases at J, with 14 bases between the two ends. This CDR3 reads CASSPETGVYGYTF. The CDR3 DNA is TGTGCCAGCAGCCCCGAGACAGGAGTCTATGGCTACACCTTC. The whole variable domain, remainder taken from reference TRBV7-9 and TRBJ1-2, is DTGVSQNPRHKITKRGQNVTFRCDPISEHNRLYWYRQTLGQGPEFLTYFQNEAQLEKSRLLSDRFSAERPKGSFSTLEIQRTEQGDSAMYLCASSPETGVYGYTFGSGTRLTVV.

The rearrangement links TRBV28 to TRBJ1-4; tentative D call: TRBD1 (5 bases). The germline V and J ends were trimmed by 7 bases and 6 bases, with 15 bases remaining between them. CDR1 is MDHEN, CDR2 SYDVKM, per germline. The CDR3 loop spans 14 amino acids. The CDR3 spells CASNEAGQDEKLFF. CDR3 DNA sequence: TGTGCCAGCAATGAGGCAGGGCAAGATGAAAAACTGTTTTTT. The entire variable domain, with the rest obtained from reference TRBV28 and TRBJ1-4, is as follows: DVKVTQSSRYLVKRTGEKVFLECVQDMDHENMFWYRQDPGLGLRLIYFSYDVKMKEKGDIPEGYSVSREKKERFSLILESASTNQTSMYLCASNEAGQDEKLFFGSGTQLSVL.

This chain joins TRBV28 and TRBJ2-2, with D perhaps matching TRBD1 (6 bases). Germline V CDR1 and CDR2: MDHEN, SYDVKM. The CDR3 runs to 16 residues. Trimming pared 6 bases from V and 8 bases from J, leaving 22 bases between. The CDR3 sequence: CASSTGTYHLIGELFF. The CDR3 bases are TGTGCCAGCAGCACCGGGACATATCACCTCATAGGGGAGCTGTTTTTT. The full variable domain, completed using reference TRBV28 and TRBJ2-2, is DVKVTQSSRYLVKRTGEKVFLECVQDMDHENMFWYRQDPGLGLRLIYFSYDVKMKEKGDIPEGYSVSREKKERFSLILESASTNQTSMYLCASSTGTYHLIGELFFGEGSRLTVL.

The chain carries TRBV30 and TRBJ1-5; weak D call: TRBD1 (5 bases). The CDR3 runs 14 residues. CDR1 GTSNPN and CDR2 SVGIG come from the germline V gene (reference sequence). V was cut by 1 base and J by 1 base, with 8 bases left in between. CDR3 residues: CAWSDRQSNQPQHF. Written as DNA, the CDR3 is TGTGCCTGGAGTGACCGACAGAGCAATCAGCCCCAGCATTTT.

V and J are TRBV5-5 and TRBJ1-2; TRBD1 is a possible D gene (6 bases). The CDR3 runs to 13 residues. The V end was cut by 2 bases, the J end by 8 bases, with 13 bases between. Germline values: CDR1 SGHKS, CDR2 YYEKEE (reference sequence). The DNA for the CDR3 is TGTGCCAGCAGCTTACAGGGCTCAGGAGGCTACACCTTC. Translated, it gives CASSLQGSGGYTF.

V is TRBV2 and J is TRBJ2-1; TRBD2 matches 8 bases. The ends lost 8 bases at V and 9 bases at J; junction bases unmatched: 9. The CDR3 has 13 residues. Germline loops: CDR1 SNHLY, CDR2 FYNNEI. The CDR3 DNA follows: TGTGCCAGCGGGGGACTAGGTCAGGGTGAGCAGTTCTTC. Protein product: CASGGLGQGEQFF.

CDR3 bases: TGCAGTGCACAGGGGATGGGCTATAATTCACCCCTCCACTTT. It encodes CSAQGMGYNSPLHF. The V and J genes are TRBV29-1 and TRBJ1-6; 7 nucleotides agree with TRBD1. This CDR3 has 14 amino acids. The germline gives CDR1 SQVTM, CDR2 ANQGSEA.

The CDR3: CASSFFSGGLNEQFF. In DNA form, the CDR3 reads TGTGCCAGCAGCTTTTTTTCGGGGGGCCTCAATGAGCAGTTCTTC. The rearrangement uses TRBV7-9 and TRBJ2-1, with D perhaps TRBD2 (7 bases). The CDR3 has 15 residues. CDR1 and CDR2 (germline): SEHNR, FQNEAQ (reference sequence). The V and J ends lost 3 bases and 6 bases respectively, with 15 bases between them.

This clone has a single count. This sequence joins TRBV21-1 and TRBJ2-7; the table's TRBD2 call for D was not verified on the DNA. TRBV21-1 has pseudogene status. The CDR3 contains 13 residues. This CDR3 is CASPTGRSYEQYF. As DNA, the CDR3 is TGTGCCAGCCCCACGGGAAGGTCTTACGAGCAGTACTTC.

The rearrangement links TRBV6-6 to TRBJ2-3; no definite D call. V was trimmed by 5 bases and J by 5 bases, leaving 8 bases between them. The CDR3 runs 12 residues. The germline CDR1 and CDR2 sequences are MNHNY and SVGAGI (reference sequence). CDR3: CASSPSGDTQYF. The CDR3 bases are TGTGCCAGCAGTCCATCAGGAGATACGCAGTATTTT.

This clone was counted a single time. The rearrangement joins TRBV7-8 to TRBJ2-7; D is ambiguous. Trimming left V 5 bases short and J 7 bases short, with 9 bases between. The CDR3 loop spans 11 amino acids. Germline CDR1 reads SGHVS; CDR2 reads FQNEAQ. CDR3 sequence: CASSRSAEQYF. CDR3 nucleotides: TGTGCCAGCAGCCGGTCCGCGGAGCAGTACTTC.

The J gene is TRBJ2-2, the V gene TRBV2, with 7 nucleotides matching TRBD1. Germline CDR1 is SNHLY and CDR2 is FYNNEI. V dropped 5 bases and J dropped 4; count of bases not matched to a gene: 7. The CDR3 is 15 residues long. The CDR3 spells CASSSPTGITGELFF. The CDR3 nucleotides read TGTGCCAGCAGTTCTCCGACAGGGATCACCGGGGAGCTGTTTTTT.

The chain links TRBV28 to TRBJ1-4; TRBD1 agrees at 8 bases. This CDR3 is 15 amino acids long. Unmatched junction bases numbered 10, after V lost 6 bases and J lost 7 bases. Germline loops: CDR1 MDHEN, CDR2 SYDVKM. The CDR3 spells CASSAPGGASEKLFF. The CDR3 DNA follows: TGTGCCAGCAGCGCCCCAGGGGGCGCTTCTGAAAAACTGTTTTTT.

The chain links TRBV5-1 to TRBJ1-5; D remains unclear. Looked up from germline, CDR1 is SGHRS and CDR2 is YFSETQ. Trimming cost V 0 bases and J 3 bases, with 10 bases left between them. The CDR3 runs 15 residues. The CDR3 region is CASSLDSRDNQPQHF. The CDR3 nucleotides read TGCGCCAGCAGCTTGGACAGCCGAGACAATCAGCCCCAGCATTTT.

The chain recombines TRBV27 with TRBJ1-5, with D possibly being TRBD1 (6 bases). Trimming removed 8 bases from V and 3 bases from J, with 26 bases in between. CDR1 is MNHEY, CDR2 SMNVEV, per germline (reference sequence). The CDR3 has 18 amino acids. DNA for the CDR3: TGTGCCAGCCGAGGCAGGGGAGTCGGTCTAATCGTCAATCAGCCCCAGCATTTT. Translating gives CASRGRGVGLIVNQPQHF.

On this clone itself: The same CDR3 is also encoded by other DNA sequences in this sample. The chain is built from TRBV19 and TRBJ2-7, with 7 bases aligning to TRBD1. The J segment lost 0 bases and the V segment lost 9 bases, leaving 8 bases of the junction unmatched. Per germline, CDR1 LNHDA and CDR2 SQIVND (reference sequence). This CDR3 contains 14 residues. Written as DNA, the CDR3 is TGTGCCAGCCGGCGGACAGGCAGCTCCTACGAGCAGTACTTC. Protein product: CASRRTGSSYEQYF.

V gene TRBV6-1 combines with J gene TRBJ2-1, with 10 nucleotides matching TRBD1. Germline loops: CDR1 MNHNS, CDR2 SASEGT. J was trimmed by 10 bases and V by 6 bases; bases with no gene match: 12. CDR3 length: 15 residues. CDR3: CASSPLGDRGREQFF. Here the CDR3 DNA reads TGTGCCAGCAGCCCCCTGGGGGACAGGGGCCGGGAGCAGTTCTTC.

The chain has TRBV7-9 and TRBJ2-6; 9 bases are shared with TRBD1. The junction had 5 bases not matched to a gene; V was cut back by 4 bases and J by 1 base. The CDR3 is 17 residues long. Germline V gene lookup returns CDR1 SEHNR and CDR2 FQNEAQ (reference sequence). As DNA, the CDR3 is TGTGCCAGCAGCTCCCGGGACAGGGCATCTGGGGCCAACGTCCTGACTTTC. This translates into CASSSRDRASGANVLTF.

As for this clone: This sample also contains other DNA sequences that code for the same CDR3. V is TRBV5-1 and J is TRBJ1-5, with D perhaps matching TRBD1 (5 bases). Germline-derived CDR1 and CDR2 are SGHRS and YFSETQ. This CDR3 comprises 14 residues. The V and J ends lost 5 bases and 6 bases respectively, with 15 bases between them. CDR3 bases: TGCGCCAGCAGTCTTGGTCAGGGTGGTCAGCCCCAGCATTTT. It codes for CASSLGQGGQPQHF.

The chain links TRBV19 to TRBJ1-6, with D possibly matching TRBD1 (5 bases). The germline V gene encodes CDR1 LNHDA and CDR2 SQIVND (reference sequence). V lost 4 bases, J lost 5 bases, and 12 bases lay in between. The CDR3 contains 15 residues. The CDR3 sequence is CASSKQTVDNSPLHF. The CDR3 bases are TGTGCCAGTAGTAAGCAGACAGTAGATAATTCACCCCTCCACTTT.

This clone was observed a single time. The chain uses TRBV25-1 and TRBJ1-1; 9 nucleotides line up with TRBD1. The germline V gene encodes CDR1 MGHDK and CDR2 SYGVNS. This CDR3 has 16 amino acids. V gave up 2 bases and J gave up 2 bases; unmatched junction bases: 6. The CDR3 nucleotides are TGTGCCAGCAGTGAAGTGGACAGGGGAAAAAACACTGAAGCTTTCTTT. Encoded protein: CASSEVDRGKNTEAFF.

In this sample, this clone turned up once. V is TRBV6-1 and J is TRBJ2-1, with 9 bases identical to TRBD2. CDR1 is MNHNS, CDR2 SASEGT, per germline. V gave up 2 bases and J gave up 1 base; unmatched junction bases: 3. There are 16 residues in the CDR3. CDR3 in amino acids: CASSERLAASYNEQFF. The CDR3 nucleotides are TGTGCCAGCAGTGAACGACTAGCGGCTTCCTACAATGAGCAGTTCTTC.